This T cell receptor (beta chain) was captured in a study of T cells in Graves' hyperthyroidism and ophthalmopathy. Broader study findings: Ophthalmopathy was predicted by the model a median of approximately six months ahead of onset. Among thyroid clonotypes expanded above 0.001, most also appeared in blood.

The hyperthyroidism was newly diagnosed and had lasted under 2 months; the patients were aged 18 to 65. Criteria for exclusion of patients were uncontrolled infection, other autoimmune disease, pregnancy or lactation. This clonotype has more than one count but fewer than ten. The antigen is undetermined. Amplified TCR beta CDR3 regions came from RNA transcripts. A first-round RT-PCR of the TCR CDR3 used the HTBI primer set. TCRdb re-derived calls from the multiplex PCR reads in MiXCR, one entry per CDR3 protein. The data contain 600,000 to 850,000 distinct CDR3 sequences, around 20% of them seen just once; the ten biggest clones take up around 15%. CDR3 length: 16 amino acids. Germline V gives CDR1 SGHNT, CDR2 YENEEA. Between the trimmed V and J ends, which lost 5 bases and 1 base, there was a span of 15 bases.

This TCR derives from a woman aged 50 to 60 with Graves' hyperthyroidism that later progressed to Graves' ophthalmopathy. The specimen sequenced was blood. This rearrangement joins TRBV11-3 to TRBJ2-4; D may correspond to TRBD1 or TRBD2 (5 bases each). The CDR3 bases are TGTGCCAGCAGCCCAGAGGGGTCCGCGGCCAAAAACATTCAGTACTTC. Protein product: CASSPEGSAAKNIQYF.